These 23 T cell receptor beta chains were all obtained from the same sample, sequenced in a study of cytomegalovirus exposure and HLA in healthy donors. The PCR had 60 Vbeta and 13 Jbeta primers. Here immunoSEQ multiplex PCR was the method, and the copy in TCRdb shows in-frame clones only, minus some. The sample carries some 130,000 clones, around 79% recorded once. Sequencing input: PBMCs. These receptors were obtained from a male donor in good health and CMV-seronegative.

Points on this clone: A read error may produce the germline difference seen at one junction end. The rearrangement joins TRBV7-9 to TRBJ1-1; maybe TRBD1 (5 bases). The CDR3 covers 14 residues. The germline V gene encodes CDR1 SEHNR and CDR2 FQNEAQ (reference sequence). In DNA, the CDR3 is TGTTCCAGCAGCTTAATTCAGGGAAACACTGAAGCCTTCTTT. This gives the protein CSSSLIQGNTEAFF.

CDR3 sequence: CASRATGAGQETQYF. Here the CDR3 DNA reads TGTGCCAGCAGAGCGACAGGGGCCGGTCAAGAGACCCAGTACTTC. This chain joins TRBV2 and TRBJ2-5; 8 nucleotides agree with TRBD1. The CDR3 has 15 residues. Germline CDR1 and CDR2: SNHLY and FYNNEI. V lost 6 bases and J lost 2; bases outside the gene matches: 8.

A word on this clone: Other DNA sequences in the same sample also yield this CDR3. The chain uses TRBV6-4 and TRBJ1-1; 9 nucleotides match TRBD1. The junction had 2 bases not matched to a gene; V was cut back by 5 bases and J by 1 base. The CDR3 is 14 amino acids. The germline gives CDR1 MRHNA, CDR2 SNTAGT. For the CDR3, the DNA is TGTGCCAGCAGTCTGGGACAGGGGAACACTGAAGCTTTCTTT. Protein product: CASSLGQGNTEAFF.

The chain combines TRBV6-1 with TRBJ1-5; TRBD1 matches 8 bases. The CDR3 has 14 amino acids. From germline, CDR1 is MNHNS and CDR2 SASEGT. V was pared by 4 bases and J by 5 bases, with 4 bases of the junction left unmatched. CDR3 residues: CASSGDRRDQPQHF. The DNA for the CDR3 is TGTGCCAGCAGTGGGGACAGGCGGGATCAGCCCCAGCATTTT.

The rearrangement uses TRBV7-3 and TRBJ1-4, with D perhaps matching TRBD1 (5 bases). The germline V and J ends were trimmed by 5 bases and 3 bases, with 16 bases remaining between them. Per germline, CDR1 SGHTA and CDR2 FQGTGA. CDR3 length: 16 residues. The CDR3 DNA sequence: TGTGCCAGCAGCGTCGTCTCGGGGGTTCCTAATGAAAAACTGTTTTTT. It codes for CASSVVSGVPNEKLFF.

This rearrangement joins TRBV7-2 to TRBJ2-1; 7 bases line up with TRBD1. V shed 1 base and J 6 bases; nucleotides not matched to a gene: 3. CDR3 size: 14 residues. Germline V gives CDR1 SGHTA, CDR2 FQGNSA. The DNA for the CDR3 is TGTGCCAGCAGCTTAGGAGGGGGCGGCAATGAGCAGTTCTTC. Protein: CASSLGGGGNEQFF.

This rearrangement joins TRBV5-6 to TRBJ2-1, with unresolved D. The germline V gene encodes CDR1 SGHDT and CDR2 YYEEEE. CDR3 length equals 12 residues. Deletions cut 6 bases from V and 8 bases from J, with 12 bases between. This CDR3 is CASITSSDEQFF. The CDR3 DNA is TGTGCCAGCATCACCTCCTCGGATGAGCAGTTCTTC.

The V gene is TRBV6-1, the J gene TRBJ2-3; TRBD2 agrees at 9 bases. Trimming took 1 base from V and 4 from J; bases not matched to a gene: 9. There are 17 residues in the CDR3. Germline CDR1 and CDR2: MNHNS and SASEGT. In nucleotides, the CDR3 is TGTGCCAGCAGTGAAGTTCTCGCGGGAGGGTCTGCAGATACGCAGTATTTT. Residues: CASSEVLAGGSADTQYF.

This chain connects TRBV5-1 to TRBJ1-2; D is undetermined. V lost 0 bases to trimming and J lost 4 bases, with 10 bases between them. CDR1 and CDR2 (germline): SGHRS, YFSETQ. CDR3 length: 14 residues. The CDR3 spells CASSLATGSYGYTF. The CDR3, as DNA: TGCGCCAGCAGCTTGGCCACGGGATCCTATGGCTACACCTTC.

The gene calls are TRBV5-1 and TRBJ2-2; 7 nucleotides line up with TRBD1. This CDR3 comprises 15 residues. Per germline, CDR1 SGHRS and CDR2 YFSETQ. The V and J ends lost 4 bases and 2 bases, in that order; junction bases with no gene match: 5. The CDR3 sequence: CASSPGTVNTGELFF. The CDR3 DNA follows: TGCGCCAGCAGCCCGGGGACAGTCAACACCGGGGAGCTGTTTTTT.

The CDR3 spells CASSQQGARETQYF. CDR3 in DNA: TGTGCCAGCAGCCAACAGGGGGCGCGGGAGACCCAGTACTTC. The chain has TRBV9 and TRBJ2-5; 9 positions match TRBD1. Germline V lookup: CDR1 SGDLS, CDR2 YYNGEE. The ends lost 4 bases at V and 5 bases at J; junction bases unmatched: 6. This CDR3 spans 14 amino acids.

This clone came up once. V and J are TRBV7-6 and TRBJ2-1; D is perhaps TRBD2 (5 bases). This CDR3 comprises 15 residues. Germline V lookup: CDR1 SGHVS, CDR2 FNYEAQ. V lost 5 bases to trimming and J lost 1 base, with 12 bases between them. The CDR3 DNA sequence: TGTGCCAGCAGCCCTAGAGGGTTATCCTACAATGAGCAGTTCTTC. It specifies CASSPRGLSYNEQFF. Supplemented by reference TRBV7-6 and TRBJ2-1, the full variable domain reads GAGVSQSPRYKVTKRGQDVALRCDPISGHVSLYWYRQALGQGPEFLTYFNYEAQQDKSGLPNDRFSAERPEGSISTLTIQRTEQRDSAMYRCASSPRGLSYNEQFFGPGTRLTVL.

CDR3 residues: CASSREGGGNQPQHF. Here the CDR3 DNA reads TGTGCCAGTAGTAGGGAAGGAGGCGGCAATCAGCCCCAGCATTTT. The chain has TRBV19 and TRBJ1-5; D not resolved. From germline, CDR1 is LNHDA and CDR2 SQIVND (reference sequence). The CDR3 spans 15 residues. The V and J ends lost 4 bases and 2 bases respectively, with 12 bases between them.

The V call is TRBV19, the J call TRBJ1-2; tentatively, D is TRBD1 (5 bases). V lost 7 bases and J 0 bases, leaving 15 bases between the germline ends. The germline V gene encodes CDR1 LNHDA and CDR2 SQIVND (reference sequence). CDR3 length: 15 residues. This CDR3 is CASTQTVEANYGYTF. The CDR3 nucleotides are TGTGCCAGTACCCAGACAGTTGAAGCTAACTATGGCTACACCTTC.

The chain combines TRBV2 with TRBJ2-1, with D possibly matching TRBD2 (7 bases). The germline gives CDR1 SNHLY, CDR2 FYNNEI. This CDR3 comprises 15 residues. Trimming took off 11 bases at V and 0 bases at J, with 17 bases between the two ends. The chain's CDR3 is CAYKGEGGSYNEQFF. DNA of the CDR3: TGTGCCTACAAGGGGGAGGGAGGCTCCTACAATGAGCAGTTCTTC.

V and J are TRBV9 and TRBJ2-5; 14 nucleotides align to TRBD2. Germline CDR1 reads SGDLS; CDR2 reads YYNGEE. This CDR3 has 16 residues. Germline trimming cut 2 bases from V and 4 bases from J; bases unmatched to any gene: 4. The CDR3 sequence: CASSVTSGRAGETQYF. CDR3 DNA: TGTGCCAGCAGCGTGACTAGCGGGAGGGCCGGAGAGACCCAGTACTTC.

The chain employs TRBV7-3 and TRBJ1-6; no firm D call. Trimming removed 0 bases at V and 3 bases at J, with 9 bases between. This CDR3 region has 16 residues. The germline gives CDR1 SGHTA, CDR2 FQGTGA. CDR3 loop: CASSLTGQVYNSPLHF. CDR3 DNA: TGTGCCAGCAGCTTAACTGGGCAGGTCTATAATTCACCCCTCCACTTT.

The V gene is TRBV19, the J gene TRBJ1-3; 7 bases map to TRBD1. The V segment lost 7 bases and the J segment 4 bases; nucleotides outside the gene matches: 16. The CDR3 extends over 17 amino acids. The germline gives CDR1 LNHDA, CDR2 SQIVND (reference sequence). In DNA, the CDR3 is TGTGCCAGTATCGACCTACCCAGGGGGTCGAGAGGAAACACCATATATTTT. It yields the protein CASIDLPRGSRGNTIYF.

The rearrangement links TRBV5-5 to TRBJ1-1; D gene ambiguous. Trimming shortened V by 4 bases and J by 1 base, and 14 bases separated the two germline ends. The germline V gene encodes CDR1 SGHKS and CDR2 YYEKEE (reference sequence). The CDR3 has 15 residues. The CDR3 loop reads CASSPPGPGNTEAFF. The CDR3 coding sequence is TGTGCCAGCAGCCCGCCGGGTCCGGGGAACACTGAAGCTTTCTTT.

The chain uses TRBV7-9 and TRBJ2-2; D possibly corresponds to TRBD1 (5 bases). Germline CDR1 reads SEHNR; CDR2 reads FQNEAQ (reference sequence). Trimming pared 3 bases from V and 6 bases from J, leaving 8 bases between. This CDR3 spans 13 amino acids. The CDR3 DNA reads TGTGCCAGCAGCTTCAGGGAAGCCGGGGAGCTGTTTTTT. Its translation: CASSFREAGELFF.

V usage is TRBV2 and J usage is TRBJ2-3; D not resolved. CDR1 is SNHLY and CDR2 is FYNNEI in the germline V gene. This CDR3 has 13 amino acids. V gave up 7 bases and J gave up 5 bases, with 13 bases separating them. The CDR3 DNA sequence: TGTGCCAGCAAGCCCATATTCATAGATACGCAGTATTTT. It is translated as CASKPIFIDTQYF.

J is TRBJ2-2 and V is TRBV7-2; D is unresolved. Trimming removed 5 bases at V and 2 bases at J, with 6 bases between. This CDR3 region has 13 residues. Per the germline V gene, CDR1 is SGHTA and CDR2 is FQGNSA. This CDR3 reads CASSPYNTGELFF. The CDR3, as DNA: TGTGCCAGCAGCCCCTATAACACCGGGGAGCTGTTTTTT.

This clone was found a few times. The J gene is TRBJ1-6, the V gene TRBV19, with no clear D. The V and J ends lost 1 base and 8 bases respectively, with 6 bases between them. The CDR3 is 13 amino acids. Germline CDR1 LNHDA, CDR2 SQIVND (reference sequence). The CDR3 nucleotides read TGTGCCAGTAGTATAGCAAGAGATTCACCCCTCCACTTT. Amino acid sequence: CASSIARDSPLHF.